One and the same sample provided the 26 T cell receptor beta chains below, sequenced in a study of early T cells in non-severe SARS-CoV-2 infection (dated by TCRdb to the early 2020s). Libraries were constructed by 5' RACE. Instrument used: NextSeq 500. Using fastp at Q25 and MiXCR, TCRdb reprocessed the public reads and kept productive beta chains. Rows with one shared CDR3 protein collapse into an entry with the most common genes and DNA. The sample table shows roughly 77,000 distinct CDR3 sequences, and around 12% are seen once. 4% to 5% of the sample lies in the top ten. Sequencing input: whole blood. These receptors all stem from an adult who was a healthcare worker with PCR-confirmed SARS-CoV-2 infection or an uninfected control (not recorded which).

J is TRBJ2-1 and V is TRBV29-1; maybe TRBD2 (6 bases). This CDR3 is built from 14 residues. Germline V gene sequence: CDR1 SQVTM, CDR2 ANQGSEA. V was shortened by 3 bases and J by 7 bases, with 16 bases between the two germline ends. CDR3 loop: CSVESGLAVNEQFF. CDR3 DNA: TGCAGCGTTGAGAGTGGGTTAGCGGTGAATGAGCAGTTCTTC.

This rearrangement joins TRBV10-3 to TRBJ2-3; D unclear. The ends were cut back, 4 bases at V and 0 bases at J, with 14 bases in the middle. CDR1 is ENHRY, CDR2 SYGVKD, per germline. This CDR3 spans 16 amino acids. The CDR3 is CAISASMTSSTDTQYF. CDR3 DNA: TGTGCCATCAGTGCCTCTATGACATCTAGCACAGATACGCAGTATTTT.

This chain connects TRBV18 to TRBJ1-2, with D possibly TRBD1 on 6 matching bases. Germline values: CDR1 KGHSH, CDR2 LQKENI. This CDR3 comprises 17 residues. Trimming stripped 0 bases from V and 3 bases from J, with 17 bases between. The CDR3 DNA is TGTGCCAGCTCACCACCGGCTCTGGGGGGCGCAGACTATGGCTACACCTTC. It codes for CASSPPALGGADYGYTF.

The table lists this clonotype with a few counts. This CDR3 is CASSLRDMDNSPLHF. The CDR3 DNA follows: TGTGCCAGCAGCTTGAGGGACATGGATAATTCACCCCTCCACTTT. The rearrangement uses TRBV5-4 and TRBJ1-6, with D tentatively TRBD1 (6 bases). CDR1 SGHNT and CDR2 YYREEE come from the germline V gene (reference sequence). Between the trimmed V and J ends, which lost 1 base and 5 bases, there was a span of 10 bases. This CDR3 has 15 residues.

This clonotype was observed at least ten times. The chain has TRBV5-1 and TRBJ2-2, with D unclear. Germline V gene data show CDR1 as SGHRS and CDR2 as YFSETQ. Trimming stripped 5 bases from V and 3 bases from J, with 11 bases between. The CDR3 consists of 14 residues. The CDR3 DNA sequence: TGCGCCAGCAGAGTATGGGTCGACACCGGGGAGCTGTTTTTT. Its protein product is CASRVWVDTGELFF.

The table lists this clonotype with many counts. This chain links TRBV6-6 with TRBJ1-5; D gene uncertain. CDR3 length: 14 amino acids. CDR1 and CDR2 from the germline V gene are MNHNY and SVGAGI (reference sequence). Trimming cost V 7 bases and J 1 base, with 11 bases left between them. CDR3 nucleotides: TGTGCCAGCATTACTGCATCGAGCAATCAGCCCCAGCATTTT. It specifies CASITASSNQPQHF.

The rearrangement links TRBV11-2 to TRBJ2-4, with no clear D. This CDR3 has 15 amino acids. V was clipped by 1 base and J by 0 bases, with 7 bases between them. Germline V CDR1 and CDR2: SGHAT, FQNNGV. As DNA, the CDR3 is TGTGCCAGCAGCTTAGTTCCTCTAGCCAAAAACATTCAGTACTTC. Translating gives CASSLVPLAKNIQYF.

The chain uses TRBV4-1 and TRBJ2-3; D not certain. V gave up 1 base and J gave up 4 bases, with 12 bases separating them. Per germline, CDR1 MGHRA and CDR2 YSYEKL. The CDR3 totals 15 residues. CDR3 nucleotide sequence: TGCGCCAGCAGCCAAGGTCGTCAGATGGCAGATACGCAGTATTTT. It yields the protein CASSQGRQMADTQYF.

In this sample, this clonotype turned up many times. The chain joins TRBV7-3 to TRBJ2-1, with D uncertain. Trimming removed 1 base from V and 9 bases from J, with 4 bases in between. From germline, CDR1 is SGHTA and CDR2 FQGTGA. CDR3 length equals 11 residues. The DNA of the CDR3 is TGTGCCAGCAGCTTAAGTAGTGAGCAGTTCTTC. This gives the protein CASSLSSEQFF.

This clonotype was seen at least ten times. The J gene is TRBJ2-1, the V gene TRBV28, with D uncertain. The germline V gene has CDR1 MDHEN and CDR2 SYDVKM. There are 16 residues in the CDR3. Trimming took off 3 bases at V and 5 bases at J, with 17 bases between the two ends. The CDR3 sequence: CASSFLKLADNNEQFF. Written as DNA, the CDR3 is TGTGCCAGCAGTTTTTTAAAATTGGCGGATAACAATGAGCAGTTCTTC.

This clonotype has more than one count but fewer than ten. CDR3: CASRPVSGSSYNEQFF. The CDR3 DNA is TGTGCCAGCAGGCCCGTTAGCGGGAGCTCCTACAATGAGCAGTTCTTC. The chain couples TRBV12-3 or TRBV12-4 to TRBJ2-1; 9 bases match TRBD2. This CDR3 spans 16 amino acids. The J segment lost 0 bases and the V segment lost 6 bases, leaving 6 bases of the junction unmatched.

This clonotype was seen many times. The rearrangement joins TRBV6-2 or TRBV6-3 to TRBJ2-1; D is unclear. V shed 5 bases and J shed 5 bases, with 4 bases lying between them. CDR1 is MNHEY and CDR2 is SVGEGT in the germline V gene. The CDR3 totals 11 residues. The chain's CDR3 is CASSNHNEQFF. The DNA for the CDR3 is TGTGCCAGCAGTAACCACAATGAGCAGTTCTTC.

V gene TRBV11-2 combines with J gene TRBJ2-5; 9 bases align to TRBD2. Germline CDR1 is SGHAT and CDR2 is FQNNGV. The CDR3 has 18 amino acids. V trimming: 4 bases; J trimming: 5 bases; junction bases outside the gene matches: 17. In DNA, the CDR3 is TGTGCCAGCAGCTCCCTCAGAGGCGGGAGGGCCGATGGGGAGACCCAGTACTTC. This encodes CASSSLRGGRADGETQYF.

This clonotype was found a few times. V usage is TRBV7-9 and J usage is TRBJ1-2, with D possibly TRBD1 on 6 matching bases. The CDR3 covers 14 residues. The V end lost 7 bases, the J end lost 4 bases, and 16 bases lay between the germline ends. Germline loops: CDR1 SEHNR, CDR2 FQNEAQ (reference sequence). This CDR3 is CASTPGAVGYGYTF. CDR3 in DNA: TGTGCCAGCACCCCAGGGGCCGTCGGCTATGGCTACACCTTC.

This clonotype was counted ten times or more. The chain recombines TRBV19 with TRBJ2-3, with 9 bases that match TRBD2. Germline V gene lookup returns CDR1 LNHDA and CDR2 SQIVND (reference sequence). V trimming: 6 bases; J trimming: 2 bases; junction bases outside the gene matches: 6. CDR3 size: 15 residues. CDR3 sequence: CASRRTSGHTDTQYF. The CDR3 region has the DNA TGTGCCAGTAGGAGAACTAGCGGGCACACAGATACGCAGTATTTT.

This clonotype occurred a few times. For the CDR3, the DNA is TGTGCCAGCAGCTTTTTAGCAGACGCCGGGGAGCTGTTTTTT. Its translation: CASSFLADAGELFF. The genes are TRBV7-2 and TRBJ2-2; D remains unclear. Germline assignment: CDR1 SGHTA and CDR2 FQGNSA. V lost 3 bases to trimming and J lost 6 bases, with 11 bases between them. The CDR3 totals 14 residues.

This clonotype was observed a handful of times. The chain is built from TRBV4-1 and TRBJ2-3; 12 positions match TRBD2. The CDR3 runs 16 residues. Germline-derived CDR1 and CDR2 are MGHRA and YSYEKL. V lost 6 bases, J lost 5 bases, and 9 bases stayed unmatched. CDR3 region: CASSPGRGLAGDTQYF. CDR3 coding DNA: TGCGCCAGCAGTCCCGGCCGGGGACTAGCGGGAGATACGCAGTATTTT.

On this clonotype: Here the CDR3 omits its conserved ending phenylalanine or tryptophan, so a read error is the likely source. The DNA is left out, because the CDR3 cannot be placed on it with certainty; the CDR3 is given as TCRdb lists it. The chain uses TRBV7-3 and TRBJ2-1; the table gives TRBD1 as D, unverified against the DNA. The CDR3 region is 8 residues in length, termini included. CDR1 and CDR2 from the germline V gene are SGHTA and FQGTGA. CDR3 amino acids: CVSSRTVN.

This clonotype has just a few counts. The chain couples TRBV11-3 to TRBJ2-1; unclear D gene. The germline gives CDR1 SGHNT, CDR2 YENEEA. V lost 4 bases and J lost 7, with 8 bases in between. The CDR3 contains 12 residues. The CDR3 DNA is TGTGCCAGCAGCTCCCTTTCGAATGAGCAGTTCTTC. Translation: CASSSLSNEQFF.

This clonotype was seen ten or more times. The J gene is TRBJ2-7, the V gene TRBV27, with 7 nucleotides matching TRBD2. This CDR3 spans 17 amino acids. After removal of 5 bases from V and 3 bases from J, the junction contained 16 bases not matched to a gene. Germline assignment: CDR1 MNHEY and CDR2 SMNVEV (reference sequence). As DNA, the CDR3 is TGTGCCAGCAGTCGCATGGGGCCCGGGACTAATATCTACGAGCAGTACTTC. Its translation is CASSRMGPGTNIYEQYF.

This clonotype was counted a few times. The V gene is TRBV6-5, the J gene TRBJ2-3, with 9 nucleotides matching TRBD1. CDR1 is MNHEY and CDR2 is SVGAGI in the germline V gene. The trim removed 5 bases at V and 4 bases at J, leaving 7 bases unmatched. CDR3 length: 15 residues. The CDR3 sequence: CASSPLGTGPDTQYF. In nucleotides, the CDR3 is TGTGCCAGCAGTCCCCTCGGGACAGGGCCAGATACGCAGTATTTT.

The chain carries TRBV29-1 and TRBJ1-1; D is uncertain. There are 11 residues in the CDR3. Germline-derived CDR1 and CDR2 are SQVTM and ANQGSEA. V was trimmed by 6 bases and J by 2 bases, leaving 7 bases between them. CDR3 in DNA: TGCAGCGTCCCCTTCAACACTGAAGCTTTCTTT. Translation: CSVPFNTEAFF.

This clonotype has ten or more counts. This sequence joins TRBV5-4 and TRBJ1-4, with no clear D. Per the germline V gene, CDR1 is SGHNT and CDR2 is YYREEE (reference sequence). The CDR3 extends over 16 amino acids. Trimming shortened V by 3 bases and J by 5 bases, and 17 bases separated the two germline ends. Here the CDR3 DNA reads TGTGCCAGCAGCTCGTTGGGTTCGGGAGGAAATGAAAAACTGTTTTTT. As protein: CASSSLGSGGNEKLFF.

This clonotype appeared many times. The genes are TRBV11-3 and TRBJ2-2; perhaps D is TRBD1 or TRBD2 (5 bases each). Between the trimmed V and J ends, which lost 3 bases and 2 bases, there was a span of 22 bases. This CDR3 has 19 residues. Germline V CDR1 and CDR2: SGHNT, YENEEA. CDR3: CASSLGSGTVKTNTGELFF. In DNA form, the CDR3 reads TGTGCCAGCAGCTTGGGATCCGGGACGGTGAAAACCAACACCGGGGAGCTGTTTTTT. Supplemented by reference TRBV11-3 and TRBJ2-2, the full variable domain reads EAGVVQSPRYKIIEKKQPVAFWCNPISGHNTLYWYLQNLGQGPELLIRYENEEAVDDSQLPKDRFSAERLKGVDSTLKIQPAELGDSAVYLCASSLGSGTVKTNTGELFFGEGSRLTVL.

The sample holds a few counts of this clonotype. The chain combines TRBV6-1 with TRBJ2-3, with 10 bases fitting TRBD1. Germline V gives CDR1 MNHNS, CDR2 SASEGT. This CDR3 region has 14 residues. After removal of 6 bases from V and 4 bases from J, the junction contained 4 bases not matched to a gene. The CDR3: CASRPGTGADTQYF. The CDR3 bases are TGTGCCAGCAGACCCGGGACAGGGGCAGATACGCAGTATTTT.

The sample holds many counts of this clonotype. The gene calls are TRBV7-2 and TRBJ2-3; D perhaps matches TRBD2 (5 bases). V shed 1 base and J shed 0 bases, with 17 bases lying between them. There are 18 residues in the CDR3. Germline-derived CDR1 and CDR2 are SGHTA and FQGNSA. This CDR3 is CASSLVRRAARSTDTQYF. The CDR3 DNA follows: TGTGCCAGCAGCTTAGTCCGGCGGGCGGCGAGGAGCACAGATACGCAGTATTTT.